This T cell receptor beta chain was recorded in a study of blood T cell repertoires in COVID-19 (dated by TCRdb to the early 2020s). General notes on the study: Samples covering the acute and convalescent phases of COVID-19 were provided by collaborators in the United States, Italy and Spain. The prospective study material was composed of cDNA or gDNA derived from T cells, B-cell-depleted T cells, or PBMCs. Subjects who had been exposed to COVID-19, were actively infected with it, or had recovered from it provided the deeply sampled blood TCRbeta repertoires that made up the dataset. The repertoires were released in a freely available public database meant as a resource for research on the immune response to SARS-CoV-2. The samples were drawn from two sources: the first 160 participants of the ongoing ImmuneRACE study, and over 950 subjects contributed by 6 global collaborators. The sample metadata nearly always contained a de-identified subject ID, COVID-19 status, age in years and sex. Where available, HLA class I and class II types were obtained from metadata supplied by the sample provider rather than from assay-based typing. Here is what the overall study found, with its caveats: The amount of clinical and demographic metadata varied by source and participant and was provided uncurated.

The germline V gene (reference sequence) provides CDR1 LNHDA and CDR2 SQIVND. Including cysteine and phenylalanine, the CDR3 has 15 amino acids. Only the CDR3 DNA stays, 45 bases, in frame from base 1. Compared with germline, V lacks 6 bases and J lacks 3 bases; bases without a gene match: 6. For this clone: Its binding antigen is unknown. No much larger clone exists at a distance of one base, and base qualities are not known.

TCRbeta CDR3 regions were amplified from genomic DNA by means of the immunoSEQ Assay, a bias-controlled multiplex PCR. The original methods were these. The number of nucleated cells in each sample was estimated by amplification of reference gene primers within the assay. To quantify the absolute abundance of each unique TCRbeta CDR3 rearrangement, sequence reads were collapsed and filtered. For each sample, productive Simpson clonality was calculated by taking the square root of Simpson's diversity index across productive rearrangements. TCRdb provides this immuneACCESS table in a form limited to in-frame rearrangements. Some clones are lacking; in checked studies, under half of them reflect an unresolved V gene, and why the rest are absent is not known. That table gives V, J and clone size, and the DNA gave D and trimming. The sample includes about 200,000 clones, with more than 80% observed a single time. The ten largest account for 7.5% to 10% of the sample.

Enrolling through a virtual design, the prospective study's participants ranged in age from roughly 18 to 95 years and lived across 20 to 25 United States geographic areas. In the prospective study, participants were assigned to cohorts based on the clinical history participants reported in a screening survey and a study questionnaire. Recovered participants in ImmuneRACE Cohort 3 were defined as having two consecutive negative NP/OP PCR tests, clearance from a healthcare professional, or resolution of symptoms. Mobile phlebotomists in the prospective study collected whole blood, serum and a nasopharyngeal or oropharyngeal swab from every participant. Participants in the prospective study had the option to provide additional blood draws and questionnaires over a roughly two-month period. Before DNA extraction, blood samples from the prospective study were shipped at room temperature or frozen.

Sequencing input: PBMCs or T cells enriched from blood (not recorded which). This receptor chain uses TRBV19 and TRBJ1-4; 8 bases in the middle match TRBD1. The clonotype originates from a woman aged 18-30 years who had recovered from COVID-19. The CDR3 is CASRWRDRSNEKLFF. The bases are TGTGCCAGTAGATGGAGGGACAGGTCTAATGAAAAACTGTTTTTT.